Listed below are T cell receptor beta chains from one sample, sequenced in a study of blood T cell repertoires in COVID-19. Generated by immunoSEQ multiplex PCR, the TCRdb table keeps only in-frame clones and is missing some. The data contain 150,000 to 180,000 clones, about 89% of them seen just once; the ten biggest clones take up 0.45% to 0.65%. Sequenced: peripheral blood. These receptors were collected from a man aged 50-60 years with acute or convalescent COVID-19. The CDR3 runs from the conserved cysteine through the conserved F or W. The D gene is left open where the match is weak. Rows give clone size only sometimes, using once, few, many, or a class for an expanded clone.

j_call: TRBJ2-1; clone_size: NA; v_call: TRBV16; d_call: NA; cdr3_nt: TGTGCCAGCACCGAAGCGGGGACGGGGGGACACCAACACAACAATGAGCAGTTCTTC; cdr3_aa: CASTEAGTGGHQHNNEQFF
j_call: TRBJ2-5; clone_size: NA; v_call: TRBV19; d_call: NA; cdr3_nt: TGTGCCAGTAGTCCCCAACGGGTTGCACCCCAAGAGACCCAGTACTTC; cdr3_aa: CASSPQRVAPQETQYF
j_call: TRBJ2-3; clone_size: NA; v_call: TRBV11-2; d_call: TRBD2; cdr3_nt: TGTGCCAGCAGCGCCACCACAGGGACTAGCGGTCCAGATACGCAGTATTTT; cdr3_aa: CASSATTGTSGPDTQYF
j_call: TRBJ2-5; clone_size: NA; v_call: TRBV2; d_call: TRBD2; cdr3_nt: TGTGCCAGCCAGCGGGGAAACAAAGAGACCCAGTACTTC; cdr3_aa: CASQRGNKETQYF
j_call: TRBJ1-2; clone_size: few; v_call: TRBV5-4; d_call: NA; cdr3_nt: TGTGCCAGCAGCTTGTATCAGGGGTTAAAGAATGGCTACACCTTC; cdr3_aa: CASSLYQGLKNGYTF
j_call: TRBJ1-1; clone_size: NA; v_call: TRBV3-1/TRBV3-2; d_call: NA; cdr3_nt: TGTGCCAGCAGCCAAGATCTAGGGAACACTGAAGCTTTCTTT; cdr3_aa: CASSQDLGNTEAFF
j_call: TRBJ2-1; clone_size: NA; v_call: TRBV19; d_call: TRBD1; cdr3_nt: TGTGCCAGTATGGACAGGGGTATGGGTAATGAGCAGTTCTTC; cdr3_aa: CASMDRGMGNEQFF
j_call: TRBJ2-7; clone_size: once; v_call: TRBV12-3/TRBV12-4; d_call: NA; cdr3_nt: TGTGCCAGCAGTCTAGATAGGGGCCCCGGGCAGTACTTC; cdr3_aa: CASSLDRGPGQYF
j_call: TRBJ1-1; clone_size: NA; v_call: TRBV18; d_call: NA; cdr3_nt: TGTGCCAGCTCACAAAACCCGGGGGGCGCGGGCACTGAAGCTTTCTTT; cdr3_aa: CASSQNPGGAGTEAFF
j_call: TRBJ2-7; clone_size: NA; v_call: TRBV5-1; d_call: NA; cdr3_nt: TGCGCCAGCAGCTTGGCTCAGCTGCGGGACGAGCAGTACTTC; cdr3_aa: CASSLAQLRDEQYF
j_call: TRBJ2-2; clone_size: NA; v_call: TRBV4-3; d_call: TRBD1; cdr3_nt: TGCGCCAGCAGCCAGGGTACCGGGACAGGGCATAACACCGGGGAGCTGTTTTTT; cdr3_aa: CASSQGTGTGHNTGELFF
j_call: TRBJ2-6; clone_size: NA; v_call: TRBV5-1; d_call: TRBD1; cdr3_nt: TGCGCCAGCAGCTTGGCCGGGGACAGAAGCTCTGGGGCCAACGTCCTGACTTTC; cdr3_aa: CASSLAGDRSSGANVLTF
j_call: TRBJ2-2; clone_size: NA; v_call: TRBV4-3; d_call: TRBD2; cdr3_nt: TGCGCCAGCAGCCAAGATAGCGGGGGCCACACCGGGGAGCTGTTTTTT; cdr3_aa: CASSQDSGGHTGELFF
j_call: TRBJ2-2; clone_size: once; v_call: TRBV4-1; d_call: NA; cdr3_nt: TGCGCCAGCAGAGCGGACAGCTCGAACACCGGGGAGCTGTTTTTT; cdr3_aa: CASRADSSNTGELFF
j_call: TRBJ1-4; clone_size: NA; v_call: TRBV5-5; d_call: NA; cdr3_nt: TGTGCCAGCAGCATCCCGTCCGTCCCGGACAGATCTGCAACTAATGAAAAACTGTTTTTT; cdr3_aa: CASSIPSVPDRSATNEKLFF
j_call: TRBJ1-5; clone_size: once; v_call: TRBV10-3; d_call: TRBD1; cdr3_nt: TGTGCCACCTCGGGACAGGAGAGCAATCAGCCCCAGCATTTT; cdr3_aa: CATSGQESNQPQHF
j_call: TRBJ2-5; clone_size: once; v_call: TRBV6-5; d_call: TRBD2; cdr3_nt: TGTGCCAGCGCAAGGACTAGCGGGGGGGTGGAGACCCAGTACTTC; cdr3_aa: CASARTSGGVETQYF
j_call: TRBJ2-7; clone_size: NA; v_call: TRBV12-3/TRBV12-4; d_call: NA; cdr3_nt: TGTGCCAGCAGTCTTACAGTGGGCTGGGAGCAGTACTTC; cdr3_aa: CASSLTVGWEQYF
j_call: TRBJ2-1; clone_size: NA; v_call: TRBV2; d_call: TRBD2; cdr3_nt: TGTGCCAGCACTAGACTAGCGGGGGAACCGAGCTCCTACAATGAGCAGTTCTTC; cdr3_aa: CASTRLAGEPSSYNEQFF
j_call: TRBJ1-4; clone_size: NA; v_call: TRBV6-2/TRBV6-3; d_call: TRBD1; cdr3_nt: TGTGCCAGCAGTTACCCCCGCCAGACAGGGGGAGCAACTAATGAAAAACTGTTTTTT; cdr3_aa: CASSYPRQTGGATNEKLFF